These T cell receptor beta chains were read from a single sample in a study of PD-L1 blockade in urothelial cancer. This table comes from immunoSEQ multiplex PCR, and its TCRdb copy is limited to in-frame clones, with some not included. Of around 27,000 clones detected, 75% to 90% appear once; the ten largest clones hold roughly 1.9%. The sample consisted of PBMCs, taken around atezolizumab (anti-PD-L1) treatment. These receptor sequences come from a man in his fifties or sixties with urothelial cancer. CDR3s include the opening cysteine and the closing phenylalanine or tryptophan. The D gene is left open where the match is weak. Rows may omit the clone size; those that give it use once, few, many or a size class.

V gene	clone size	D gene	J gene	CDR3 DNA	CDR3 protein
TRBV6-6	.	TRBD2	TRBJ2-1	TGTGCCAGCAGTTCGGCGGGACTAGCGGACAATGAGCAGTTCTTC	CASSSAGLADNEQFF
TRBV10-3	.	TRBD2	TRBJ2-3	TGTGCCATCAGTGAGTCGGGCCTAGCGGGTGGGGCAGATACGCAGTATTTT	CAISESGLAGGADTQYF
TRBV5-5	.	.	TRBJ2-2	TGTGCCAGCAGCTCGGGACAGGCAGCGGGAAAGCTGTTTTTT	CASSSGQAAGKLFF
TRBV10-3	.	.	TRBJ2-7	TGTGCCATCAGTGGGATAGACAGGCTAACCTACGAGCAGTACTTC	CAISGIDRLTYEQYF
TRBV10-1	few	.	TRBJ1-3	TGCGCCAGCAGTGAAACCTCTACTGGAAACACCATATATTTT	CASSETSTGNTIYF
TRBV7-9	.	.	TRBJ1-6	TGTGCCAGCAGCCGCGGGGGGTCCCTCCACTTT	CASSRGGSLHF
TRBV4-1	few	TRBD1	TRBJ2-3	TGCGCCAGCAGCCCCCGGGACAGGGGGACAGATACGCAGTATTTT	CASSPRDRGTDTQYF
TRBV19	.	.	TRBJ1-5	TGTGCCAGTAGTTATGGCAATCAGCCCCAGCATTTT	CASSYGNQPQHF
TRBV18	.	.	TRBJ1-3	TGTGCCAGCTCACCGATCGCGACACTCTCTGGAAACACCATATATTTT	CASSPIATLSGNTIYF
TRBV7-2	.	.	TRBJ1-5	TGTGCCAGCAGCGTCGGACTGAGCAATCAGCCCCAGCATTTT	CASSVGLSNQPQHF
TRBV6-5	few	TRBD1	TRBJ2-1	TGTGCCAGCAGCGACGGACAGGTCCGGAGCGATGAGCAGTTCTTC	CASSDGQVRSDEQFF
TRBV25-1	.	TRBD1	TRBJ1-2	TGTGCCAGCAGTTTTACAGGGGGCACTCATGGCTACACCTTC	CASSFTGGTHGYTF
TRBV6-6	.	.	TRBJ2-2	TGTGCCAGCAGCCGCAGCACCGGGGAGCTGTTTTTT	CASSRSTGELFF
TRBV18	few	TRBD1	TRBJ1-1	TGTGCCAGCTCACCGACAGGGGGCAGTAGGAACACTGAAGCTTTCTTT	CASSPTGGSRNTEAFF
TRBV2	.	.	TRBJ1-6	TGTGCCAGCAAAGGACAGCTCGGTTCACCCCTCCACTTT	CASKGQLGSPLHF
TRBV2	.	.	TRBJ1-2	TGTGCCAGCAGTGGACAGTTGGACTATGGCTACACCTTC	CASSGQLDYGYTF
TRBV25-1	once	.	TRBJ2-5	TGTGCCAGCAGGAGGGAGACCCAGTACTTC	CASRRETQYF
TRBV6-1	.	.	TRBJ1-4	TGTGCCAGCAGTTTCACAGGGGAAAAACTGTTTTTT	CASSFTGEKLFF
TRBV7-3	.	TRBD2	TRBJ2-2	TGTGCCAGCAGCCCAATGGGACTACATTCCGGGGAGCTGTTTTTT	CASSPMGLHSGELFF
TRBV6-1	.	.	TRBJ1-3	TGTGCCAGCAGTGGGCAGTATGGAAACACCATATATTTT	CASSGQYGNTIYF
TRBV11-2	.	.	TRBJ1-3	TGTGCCAGCAGCTTAATACAGTCGACTGGAAACACCATATATTTT	CASSLIQSTGNTIYF
TRBV19	.	TRBD1	TRBJ1-1	TGTGCCAGTAGTAACGGACAGGCGCTTGAAGCTTTCTTT	CASSNGQALEAFF
TRBV19	.	TRBD1	TRBJ1-4	TGTGCCAGTAGTACCGACAGGGAACTGTTTTTT	CASSTDRELFF
TRBV4-1	.	TRBD1	TRBJ1-6	TGCGCCAGCAGCCAAGAGGGACAGGGGATTTCACCCCTCCACTTT	CASSQEGQGISPLHF
TRBV9	.	.	TRBJ1-1	TGTGCCAGCAGGCCTGGGGGGTTAGCCACTGAAGCTTTCTTT	CASRPGGLATEAFF
TRBV28	.	.	TRBJ2-5	TGTGCCAGCAGTTTATCGATAGGGGCACAGACCCAGTACTTC	CASSLSIGAQTQYF
TRBV19	.	TRBD1	TRBJ2-3	TGTGCCAGTACGGAGGTGGCAGGGGGCGCAAAAGATACGCAGTATTTT	CASTEVAGGAKDTQYF
TRBV14	.	.	TRBJ2-7	TGTGCCAGCAGCCAAGATCCGGTCTTCTACGAGCAGTACTTC	CASSQDPVFYEQYF
TRBV7-8	.	.	TRBJ1-2	TGTGCCAGCAGCCTATGGCGGACAGACTATGGCTACACCTTC	CASSLWRTDYGYTF
TRBV14	.	.	TRBJ2-5	TGTGCCAGCAGCCAGACAACGGGGGAGACCCAGTACTTC	CASSQTTGETQYF
TRBV15	.	.	TRBJ2-1	.	CATSILGLASSYNEQFF
TRBV7-9	.	.	TRBJ2-5	TGTGCCAGCATCCAGGGACAAGAGACCCAGTACTTC	CASIQGQETQYF
TRBV5-1	.	.	TRBJ1-1	TGCGCCAGCAGCCTAGGATCAACAGGGAACACTGAAGCTTTCTTT	CASSLGSTGNTEAFF
TRBV28	.	TRBD1	TRBJ2-3	TGTGCCAGCAGTTTACTGGCAGGGGGTGGAACAGATACGCAGTATTTT	CASSLLAGGGTDTQYF
TRBV4-1	.	.	TRBJ2-7	TGCGCCAGCAGCCATACTATCGGGAGAACGGCGGGGAGCGAGCAGTACTTC	CASSHTIGRTAGSEQYF
TRBV7-2	.	.	TRBJ1-2	TGTGCCAGCACCCGAAGCCGGGGAGGGGGGGGCTACACCTTC	CASTRSRGGGGYTF
TRBV30	.	TRBD2	TRBJ2-1	TGTGCCTGGAGCCCGGGACTAGCGGGAGGGGGGGATGAGCAGTTCTTC	CAWSPGLAGGGDEQFF
TRBV6-5	.	.	TRBJ2-1	TGTGCCAGCAGTTACTCGAACGCGCGTATCAATGAGCAGTTCTTC	CASSYSNARINEQFF
TRBV6-1	.	.	TRBJ1-2	TGTGCCAGCAGTGAGGGGGGTGGGAGAAACTATGGCTACACCTTC	CASSEGGGRNYGYTF
TRBV7-9	.	.	TRBJ2-6	TGTGCCAGCAGCCCTCGCAGAGGGGGGGCTGGGGCCAACGTCCTGACTTTC	CASSPRRGGAGANVLTF
TRBV27	.	.	TRBJ2-7	TGTGCCAGCAGTTCGGACCCTCGGCGGGGCTACGAGCAGTACTTC	CASSSDPRRGYEQYF
TRBV7-3	.	.	TRBJ2-1	TGTGCCAGCAGCTTAGCGGGCGCATACAATGAGCAGTTCTTC	CASSLAGAYNEQFF
TRBV14	few	TRBD2	TRBJ2-7	TGTGCCAGCAGCCAAGGACTAGCGGGAGTTGAGCAGTACTTC	CASSQGLAGVEQYF
TRBV11-2	once	TRBD2	TRBJ2-2	TGTGCCAGCAGCCTGACTAGCGGGAGGTCGGGCACCGGGGAGCTGTTTTTT	CASSLTSGRSGTGELFF